This TCR beta chain appears in the sequencing data of a study of identical twins. This clonotype was counted only a few times. TCRdb reanalysed the 5' RACE reads using MiXCR and keeps one entry per CDR3 protein. The data show 1.5 million to 2 million distinct CDR3 sequences, about 32% seen once. Trimming took 7 bases from V and 8 from J, leaving 18 bases between them. Looked up from germline, CDR1 is SNHLY and CDR2 is FYNNEI. CDR3 length: 14 residues. The chain recombines TRBV2 with TRBJ2-1; D might be TRBD1 or TRBD2, each matching 5 bases. This clonotype was sampled from a newborn girl in good health. The sample consisted of cord blood. The CDR3 nucleotides read TGTGCCAGCATGAGGGGTCAGGGTACCGATGAGCAGTTCTTC. Its translation is CASMRGQGTDEQFF.